This T cell receptor beta chain was identified in a study of T cell repertoires in cytomegalovirus infection. Overall study context: CMV infection together with matching HLA type was indicated by public TCR beta signatures.

TCRdb reanalysed the reads using MiXCR and keeps one entry per CDR3 protein. Of around 330,000 distinct CDR3 sequences in the sample, roughly 17% were seen once. Deletions cut 0 bases from V and 5 bases from J, with 14 bases between. The length of the CDR3 is 16 residues. Per germline, CDR1 MNHEY and CDR2 SVGEGT. Study outcomes and limitations: Of the TCR beta families, the public ones yielded a cumulative frequency that identified carriers of CMV plus the relevant HLA. HLA-C-restricted, CMV-specific TCR beta clonotypes were dominant ex vivo.

In its sample, this clonotype was seen a few times. Its antigen remains unidentified. The TCR comes from a human donor in good health (CMV status not recorded). Some clones in this sample may be carry-over from other donors' samples. V and J are TRBV6-2 or TRBV6-3 and TRBJ1-5; the D gene is possibly TRBD1 (6 bases). Input material: PBMCs. The CDR3 DNA reads TGTGCCAGCAGTTACTCAGGCAGGGGAGGGGATCAGCCCCAGCATTTT. Amino acid sequence: CASSYSGRGGDQPQHF.